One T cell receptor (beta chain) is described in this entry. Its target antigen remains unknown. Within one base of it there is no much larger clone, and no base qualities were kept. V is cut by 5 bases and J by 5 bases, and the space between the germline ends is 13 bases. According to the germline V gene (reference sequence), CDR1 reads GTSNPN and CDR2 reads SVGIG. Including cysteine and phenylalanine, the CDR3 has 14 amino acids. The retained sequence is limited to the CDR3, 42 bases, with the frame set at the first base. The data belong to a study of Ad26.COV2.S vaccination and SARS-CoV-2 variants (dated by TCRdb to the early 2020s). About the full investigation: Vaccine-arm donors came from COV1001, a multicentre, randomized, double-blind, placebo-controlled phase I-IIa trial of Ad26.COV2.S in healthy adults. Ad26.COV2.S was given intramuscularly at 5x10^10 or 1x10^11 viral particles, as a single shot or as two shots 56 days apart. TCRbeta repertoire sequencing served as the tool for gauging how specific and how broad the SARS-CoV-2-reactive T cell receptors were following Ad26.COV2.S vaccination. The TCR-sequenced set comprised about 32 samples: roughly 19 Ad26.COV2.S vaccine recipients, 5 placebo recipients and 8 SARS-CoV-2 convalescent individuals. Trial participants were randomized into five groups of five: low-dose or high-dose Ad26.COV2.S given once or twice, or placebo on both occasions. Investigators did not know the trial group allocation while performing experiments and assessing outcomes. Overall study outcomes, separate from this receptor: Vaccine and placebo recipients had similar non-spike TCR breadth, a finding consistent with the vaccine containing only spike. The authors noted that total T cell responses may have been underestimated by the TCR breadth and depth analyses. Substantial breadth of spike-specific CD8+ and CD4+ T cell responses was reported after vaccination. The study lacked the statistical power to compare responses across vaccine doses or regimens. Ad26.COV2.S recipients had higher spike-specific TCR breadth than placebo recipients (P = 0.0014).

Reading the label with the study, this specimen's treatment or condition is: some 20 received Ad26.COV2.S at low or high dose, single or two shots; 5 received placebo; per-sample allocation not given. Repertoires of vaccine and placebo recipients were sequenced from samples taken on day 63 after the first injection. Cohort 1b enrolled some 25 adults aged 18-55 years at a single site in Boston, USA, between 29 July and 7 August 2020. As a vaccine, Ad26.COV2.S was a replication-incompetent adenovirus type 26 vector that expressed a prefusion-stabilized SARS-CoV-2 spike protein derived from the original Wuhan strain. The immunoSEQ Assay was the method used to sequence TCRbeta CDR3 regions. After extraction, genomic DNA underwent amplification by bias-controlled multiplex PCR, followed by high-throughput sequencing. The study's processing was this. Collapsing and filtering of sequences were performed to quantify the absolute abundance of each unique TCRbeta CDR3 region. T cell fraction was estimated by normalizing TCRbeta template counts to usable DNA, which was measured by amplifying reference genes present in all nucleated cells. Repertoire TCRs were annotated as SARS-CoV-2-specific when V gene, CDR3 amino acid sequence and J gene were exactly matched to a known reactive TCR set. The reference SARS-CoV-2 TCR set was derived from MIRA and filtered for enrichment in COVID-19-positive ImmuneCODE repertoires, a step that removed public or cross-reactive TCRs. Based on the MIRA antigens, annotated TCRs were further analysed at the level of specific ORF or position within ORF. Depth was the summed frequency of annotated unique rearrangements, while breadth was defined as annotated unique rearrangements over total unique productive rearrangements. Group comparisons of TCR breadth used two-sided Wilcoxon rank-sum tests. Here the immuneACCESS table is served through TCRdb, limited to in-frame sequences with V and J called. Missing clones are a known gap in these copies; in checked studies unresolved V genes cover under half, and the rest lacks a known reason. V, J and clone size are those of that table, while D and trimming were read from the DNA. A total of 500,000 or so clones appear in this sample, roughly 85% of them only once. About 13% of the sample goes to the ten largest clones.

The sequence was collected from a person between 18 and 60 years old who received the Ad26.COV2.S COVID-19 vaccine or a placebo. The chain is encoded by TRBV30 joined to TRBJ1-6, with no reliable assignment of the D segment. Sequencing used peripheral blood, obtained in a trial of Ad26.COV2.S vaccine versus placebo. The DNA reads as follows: TGTGCCTGGTATAGCCGGCTAGATAATTCACCCCTCCACTTT. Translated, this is CAWYSRLDNSPLHF. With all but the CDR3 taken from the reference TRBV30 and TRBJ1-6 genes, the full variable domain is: SQTIHQWPATLVQPVGSPLSLECTVEGTSNPNLYWYRQAAGRGLQLLFYSVGIGQISSEVPQNLSASRPQDRQFILSSKKLLLSDSGFYLCAWYSRLDNSPLHFGNGTRLTVT.